This T cell receptor beta chain comes out of a study of cytomegalovirus exposure and HLA in healthy donors. The primer mix had 60 Vbeta and 13 Jbeta primers. TCRdb's table, derived via immunoSEQ multiplex PCR, lists solely in-frame clones and lacks some. This table has about 160,000 clones, around three quarters appearing once. The CDR3 has 15 amino acids. Germline CDR1 reads SGHAT; CDR2 reads FQNNGV. The J segment lost 4 bases and the V segment lost 2 bases, leaving 7 bases of the junction unmatched. The sequencing input was PBMCs. This clonotype originated in a man in his forties or fifties in good health and CMV-seronegative. J is TRBJ2-7 and V is TRBV11-2; TRBD1 matches 8 bases. In DNA form, the CDR3 reads TGTGCCAGCAGCTTAAGGACAGGGACAGAATACGAGCAGTACTTC. Amino acid sequence: CASSLRTGTEYEQYF.